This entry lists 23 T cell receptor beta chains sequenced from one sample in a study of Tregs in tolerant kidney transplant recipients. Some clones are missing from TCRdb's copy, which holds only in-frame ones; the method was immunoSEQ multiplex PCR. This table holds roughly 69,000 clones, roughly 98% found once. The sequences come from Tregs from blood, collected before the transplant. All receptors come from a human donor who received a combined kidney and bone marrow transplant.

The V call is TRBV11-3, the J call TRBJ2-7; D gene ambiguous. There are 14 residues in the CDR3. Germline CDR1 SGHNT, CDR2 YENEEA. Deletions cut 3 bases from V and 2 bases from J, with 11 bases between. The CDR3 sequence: CASSLGPLAYEQYF. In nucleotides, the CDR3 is TGTGCCAGCAGCTTGGGTCCCCTAGCCTACGAGCAGTACTTC.

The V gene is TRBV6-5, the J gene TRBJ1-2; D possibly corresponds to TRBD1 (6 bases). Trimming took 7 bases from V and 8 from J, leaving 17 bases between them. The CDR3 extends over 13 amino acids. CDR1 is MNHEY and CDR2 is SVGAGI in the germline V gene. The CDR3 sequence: CASKARGWLGYTF. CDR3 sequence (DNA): TGTGCCAGCAAAGCCAGGGGATGGTTGGGCTACACCTTC.

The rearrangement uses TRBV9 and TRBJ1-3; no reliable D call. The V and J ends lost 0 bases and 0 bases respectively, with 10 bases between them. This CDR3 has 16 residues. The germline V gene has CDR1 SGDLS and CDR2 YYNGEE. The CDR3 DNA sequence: TGTGCCAGCAGCGTAGGGCTTAGGAGCTCTGGAAACACCATATATTTT. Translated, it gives CASSVGLRSSGNTIYF.

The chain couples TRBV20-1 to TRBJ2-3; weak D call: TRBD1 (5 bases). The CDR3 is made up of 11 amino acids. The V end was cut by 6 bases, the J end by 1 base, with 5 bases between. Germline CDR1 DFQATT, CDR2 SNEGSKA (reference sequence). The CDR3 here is CSAGGTDTQYF. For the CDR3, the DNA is TGCAGTGCAGGGGGCACAGATACGCAGTATTTT.

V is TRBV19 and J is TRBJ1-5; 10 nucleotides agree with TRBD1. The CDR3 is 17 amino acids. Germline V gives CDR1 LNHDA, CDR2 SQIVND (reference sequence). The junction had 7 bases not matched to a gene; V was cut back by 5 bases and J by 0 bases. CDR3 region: CASSRDRGPISNQPQHF. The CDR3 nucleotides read TGTGCCAGTAGTCGGGACAGGGGTCCTATTAGCAATCAGCCCCAGCATTTT. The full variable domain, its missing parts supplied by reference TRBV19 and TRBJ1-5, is DGGITQSPKYLFRKEGQNVTLSCEQNLNHDAMYWYRQDPGQGLRLIYYSQIVNDFQKGDIAEGYSVSREKKESFPLTVTSAQKNPTAFYLCASSRDRGPISNQPQHFGDGTRLSIL.

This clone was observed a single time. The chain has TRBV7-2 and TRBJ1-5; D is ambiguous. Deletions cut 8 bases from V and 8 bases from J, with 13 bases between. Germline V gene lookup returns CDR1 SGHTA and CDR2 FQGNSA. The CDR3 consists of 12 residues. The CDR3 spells CASGIQREPQHF. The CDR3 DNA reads TGTGCCAGCGGCATTCAGCGCGAGCCCCAGCATTTT. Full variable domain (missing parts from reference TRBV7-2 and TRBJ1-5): GAGVSQSPSNKVTEKGKDVELRCDPISGHTALYWYRQSLGQGLEFLIYFQGNSAPDKSGLPSDRFSAERTGGSVSTLTIQRTQQEDSAVYLCASGIQREPQHFGDGTRLSIL.

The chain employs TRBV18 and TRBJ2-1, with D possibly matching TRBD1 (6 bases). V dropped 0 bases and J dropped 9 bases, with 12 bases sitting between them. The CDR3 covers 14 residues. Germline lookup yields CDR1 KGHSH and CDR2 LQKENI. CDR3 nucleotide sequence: TGTGCCAGCTCACCACCCCCAGGGGTGGGTGAGCAGTTCTTC. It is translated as CASSPPPGVGEQFF.

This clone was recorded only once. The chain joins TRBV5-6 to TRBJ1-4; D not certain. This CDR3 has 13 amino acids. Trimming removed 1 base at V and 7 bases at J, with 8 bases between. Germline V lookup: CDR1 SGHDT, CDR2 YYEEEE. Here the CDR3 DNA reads TGTGCCAGCAGCTTGTTTGGGAGTGAAAAACTGTTTTTT. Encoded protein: CASSLFGSEKLFF.

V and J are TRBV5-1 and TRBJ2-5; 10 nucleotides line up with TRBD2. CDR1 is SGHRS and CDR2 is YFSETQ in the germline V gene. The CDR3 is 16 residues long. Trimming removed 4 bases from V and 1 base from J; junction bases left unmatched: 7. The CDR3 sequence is CASSRSSGGLQETQYF. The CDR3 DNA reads TGCGCCAGCAGCCGTTCTAGCGGGGGCCTCCAAGAGACCCAGTACTTC.

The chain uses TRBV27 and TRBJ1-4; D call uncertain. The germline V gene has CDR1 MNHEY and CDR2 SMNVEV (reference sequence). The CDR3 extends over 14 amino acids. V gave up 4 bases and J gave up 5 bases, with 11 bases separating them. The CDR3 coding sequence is TGTGCCAGCAGTTCGCAGAGACTGAATGAAAAACTGTTTTTT. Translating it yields CASSSQRLNEKLFF.

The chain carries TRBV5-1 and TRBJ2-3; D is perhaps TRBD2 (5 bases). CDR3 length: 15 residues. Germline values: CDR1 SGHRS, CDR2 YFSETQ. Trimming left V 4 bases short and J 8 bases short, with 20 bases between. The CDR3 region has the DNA TGCGCCAGCAGCCCGTGGGGAGAGGGAGCGTCTACGCAGTATTTT. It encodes CASSPWGEGASTQYF.

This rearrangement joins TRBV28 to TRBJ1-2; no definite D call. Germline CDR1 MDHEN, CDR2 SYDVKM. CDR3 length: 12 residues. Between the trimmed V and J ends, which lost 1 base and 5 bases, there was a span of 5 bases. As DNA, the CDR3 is TGTGCCAGCAGTTTATCCGGGTATGGCTACACCTTC. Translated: CASSLSGYGYTF.

CDR3 in DNA: TGTGCCATCAAGGGGGATCACAATGAGCAGTTCTTC. The encoded protein is CAIKGDHNEQFF. This chain joins TRBV10-3 and TRBJ2-1; D might be TRBD1 (6 bases). V was pared by 7 bases and J by 5 bases, with 9 bases between. Germline V CDR1 and CDR2: ENHRY, SYGVKD. The CDR3 loop spans 12 amino acids.

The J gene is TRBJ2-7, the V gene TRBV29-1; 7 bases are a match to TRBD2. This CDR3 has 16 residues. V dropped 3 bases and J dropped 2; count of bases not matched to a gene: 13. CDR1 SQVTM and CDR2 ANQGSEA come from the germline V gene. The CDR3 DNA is TGCAGCGTTGAGAGACGGGAGCGGGGACTAACCTACGAGCAGTACTTC. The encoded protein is CSVERRERGLTYEQYF.

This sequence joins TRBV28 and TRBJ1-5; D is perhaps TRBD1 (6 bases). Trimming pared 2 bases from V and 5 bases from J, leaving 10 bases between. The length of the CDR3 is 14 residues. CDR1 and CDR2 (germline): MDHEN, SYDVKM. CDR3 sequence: CASSLGGAYQPQHF. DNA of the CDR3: TGTGCCAGCAGTTTAGGGGGGGCTTATCAGCCCCAGCATTTT. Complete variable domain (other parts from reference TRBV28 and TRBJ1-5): DVKVTQSSRYLVKRTGEKVFLECVQDMDHENMFWYRQDPGLGLRLIYFSYDVKMKEKGDIPEGYSVSREKKERFSLILESASTNQTSMYLCASSLGGAYQPQHFGDGTRLSIL.

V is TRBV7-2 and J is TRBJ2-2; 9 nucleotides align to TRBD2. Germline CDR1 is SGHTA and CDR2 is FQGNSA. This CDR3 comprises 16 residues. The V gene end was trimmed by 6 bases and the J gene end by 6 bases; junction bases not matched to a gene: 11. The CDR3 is CASSHIRGRAAGELFF. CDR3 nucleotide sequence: TGTGCCAGCAGTCACATTCGCGGGAGGGCCGCCGGGGAGCTGTTTTTT.

The CDR3 bases are TGCAGCGTTGCTAGGAGCTCCTACGAGCAGTACTTC. It codes for CSVARSSYEQYF. This chain joins TRBV29-1 and TRBJ2-7, with D unclear. V lost 4 bases and J 0 bases, leaving 7 bases between the germline ends. The CDR3 spans 12 residues. In germline, CDR1 is SQVTM, CDR2 ANQGSEA.

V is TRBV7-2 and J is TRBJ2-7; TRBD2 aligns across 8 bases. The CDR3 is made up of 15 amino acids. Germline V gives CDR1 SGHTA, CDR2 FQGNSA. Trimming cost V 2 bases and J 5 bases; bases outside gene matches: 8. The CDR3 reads CASSLTLAGVNEQYF. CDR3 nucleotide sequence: TGTGCCAGCAGCTTAACGCTAGCGGGTGTTAACGAGCAGTACTTC.

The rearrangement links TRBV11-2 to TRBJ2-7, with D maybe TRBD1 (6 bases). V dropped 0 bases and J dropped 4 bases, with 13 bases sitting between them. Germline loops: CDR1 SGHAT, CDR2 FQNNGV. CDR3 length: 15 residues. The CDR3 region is CASSLEGASLYEQYF. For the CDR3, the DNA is TGTGCCAGCAGCTTAGAGGGGGCTTCTTTATACGAGCAGTACTTC.

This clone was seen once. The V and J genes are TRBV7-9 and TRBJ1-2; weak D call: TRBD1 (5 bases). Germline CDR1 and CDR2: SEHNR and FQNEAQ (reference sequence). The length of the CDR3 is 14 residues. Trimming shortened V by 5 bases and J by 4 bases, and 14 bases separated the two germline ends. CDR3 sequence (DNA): TGTGCCAGCAGCCCACCGGCAGGGCGCTATGGCTACACCTTC. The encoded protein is CASSPPAGRYGYTF.

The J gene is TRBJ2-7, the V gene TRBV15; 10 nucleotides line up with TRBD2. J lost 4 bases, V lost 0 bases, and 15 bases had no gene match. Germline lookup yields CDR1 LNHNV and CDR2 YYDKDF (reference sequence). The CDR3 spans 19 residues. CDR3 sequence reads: CATSRDPQPPSGSWYEQYF. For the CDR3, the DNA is TGTGCCACCAGCAGAGATCCCCAACCTCCTAGCGGGAGTTGGTACGAGCAGTACTTC.

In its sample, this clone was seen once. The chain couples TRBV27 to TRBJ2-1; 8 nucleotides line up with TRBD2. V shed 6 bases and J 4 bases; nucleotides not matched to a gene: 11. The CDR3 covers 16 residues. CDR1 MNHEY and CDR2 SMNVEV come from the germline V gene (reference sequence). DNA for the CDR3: TGTGCCAGCAGCATGCCGGGGGTAGCGGGGTACAATGAGCAGTTCTTC. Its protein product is CASSMPGVAGYNEQFF.

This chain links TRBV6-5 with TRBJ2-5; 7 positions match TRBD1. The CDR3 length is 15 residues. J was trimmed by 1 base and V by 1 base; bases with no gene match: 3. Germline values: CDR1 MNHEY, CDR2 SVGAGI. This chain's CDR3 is CASSYFRGPQETQYF. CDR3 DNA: TGTGCCAGCAGTTACTTTAGGGGGCCCCAAGAGACCCAGTACTTC.